Presented here are 22 T cell receptor beta chains from one specimen sequenced in a study of regulatory T cells in long-lasting Graves disease. Time point meaning: newly diagnosed GD, antithyroid drugs for less than 3 months. Making the TCR library involved RNA that had been extracted from PBMCs. CDR3 regions were amplified by Arm-PCR using iRepertoire HTBI primers to build TCR beta libraries. TCRdb analysed the multiplex PCR reads with MiXCR anew, one entry per CDR3 protein. The sample has over 450,000 distinct CDR3 sequences, more than 10% seen once. The data were also submitted as part of a second study, on T cells in Graves' hyperthyroidism and ophthalmopathy.

The specimen was peripheral blood mononuclear cells (PBMCs), collected at new diagnosis, from a patient treated with antithyroid drugs. The receptors originated from a young woman with Graves disease.

This clonotype was recorded at least ten times. This sequence joins TRBV19 and TRBJ2-1, with D possibly matching TRBD1 (6 bases). Trimming shortened V by 3 bases and J by 0 bases, and 12 bases separated the two germline ends. CDR3 size: 16 residues. Germline CDR1 LNHDA, CDR2 SQIVND (reference sequence). As DNA, the CDR3 is TGTGCCAGTAGTATGTCAGGGGTAGGCTCCTACAATGAGCAGTTCTTC. It specifies CASSMSGVGSYNEQFF.

This clonotype appeared a few times. The chain joins TRBV19 to TRBJ1-1, with D hard to call. This CDR3 region has 12 residues. V shed 4 bases and J shed 3 bases, with 6 bases lying between them. Germline V gene data show CDR1 as LNHDA and CDR2 as SQIVND (reference sequence). The chain's CDR3 is CASSTRYTEAFF. The CDR3 nucleotides are TGTGCCAGTAGTACTCGCTACACTGAAGCTTTCTTT.

This clonotype appeared many times. The rearrangement joins TRBV13 to TRBJ2-2; tentatively, D is TRBD2 (5 bases). V dropped 5 bases and J dropped 2 bases, with 18 bases sitting between them. The CDR3 is 17 residues long. CDR1 PRHDT and CDR2 FYEKMQ come from the germline V gene (reference sequence). The CDR3 sequence: CASSASQKTRNTGELFF. CDR3 nucleotides: TGTGCCAGCAGCGCTAGCCAGAAGACACGAAACACCGGGGAGCTGTTTTTT.

V gene TRBV7-9 combines with J gene TRBJ1-1; D gene unclear. Per germline, CDR1 SEHNR and CDR2 FQNEAQ (reference sequence). This CDR3 region has 13 residues. V lost 4 bases and J lost 5, with 11 bases in between. The CDR3, as DNA: TGTGCCAGCAGCTACATCGAAGGTACTGAAGCTTTCTTT. It specifies CASSYIEGTEAFF.

This clonotype was seen a handful of times. This chain uses TRBV11-3 with TRBJ2-7; TRBD2 agrees at 9 bases. This CDR3 is built from 16 residues. V was clipped by 2 bases and J by 3 bases; unmatched bases: 8. CDR1 is SGHNT, CDR2 YENEEA, per germline. The CDR3 region is CASSLISIAGDYEQYF. DNA for the CDR3: TGTGCCAGCAGCTTAATATCGATAGCGGGGGACTACGAGCAGTACTTC. Full variable domain (outside the CDR3, taken from reference TRBV11-3 and TRBJ2-7): EAGVVQSPRYKIIEKKQPVAFWCNPISGHNTLYWYLQNLGQGPELLIRYENEEAVDDSQLPKDRFSAERLKGVDSTLKIQPAELGDSAVYLCASSLISIAGDYEQYFGPGTRLTVT.

Many counts were recorded for this clonotype. The chain is built from TRBV29-1 and TRBJ2-3; D gene unclear. This CDR3 region has 15 residues. Germline CDR1 is SQVTM and CDR2 is ANQGSEA. V lost 1 base and J lost 0, with 11 bases in between. Here the CDR3 DNA reads TGCAGCGTTGAAGGGCCAACCCCTAGCACAGATACGCAGTATTTT. Translating gives CSVEGPTPSTDTQYF.

At least ten counts were recorded for this clonotype. V is TRBV20-1 and J is TRBJ2-3, with 13 bases matching TRBD2. V shed 5 bases and J 0 bases; nucleotides not matched to a gene: 5. The germline CDR1 and CDR2 sequences are DFQATT and SNEGSKA (reference sequence). The CDR3 loop spans 16 amino acids. The CDR3 DNA follows: TGCAGTGCTCATACTAGCGGGAGGGCTAGCACAGATACGCAGTATTTT. It is translated as CSAHTSGRASTDTQYF.

This clonotype was detected a few times. V and J are TRBV19 and TRBJ2-7; 7 positions agree with TRBD2. The CDR3 is made up of 15 amino acids. Germline V lookup: CDR1 LNHDA, CDR2 SQIVND (reference sequence). J was trimmed by 5 bases and V by 8 bases; bases with no gene match: 15. The CDR3 region has the DNA TGTGCCAGTTCCCCCCGGACTAGGCCCTCGGACGAGCAGTACTTC. This codes for CASSPRTRPSDEQYF.

This clonotype has only one observation. The chain combines TRBV5-1 with TRBJ1-2, with D possibly matching TRBD1 (5 bases). This CDR3 has 14 amino acids. The V and J ends lost 4 bases and 7 bases respectively, with 17 bases between them. Per germline, CDR1 SGHRS and CDR2 YFSETQ. The CDR3 nucleotides are TGCGCCAGCAGCCAACCGGGACCGGAGGGTGGCTACACCTTC. As protein: CASSQPGPEGGYTF.

This clonotype has at least ten counts. V gene TRBV6-2 or TRBV6-3 combines with J gene TRBJ1-5, with TRBD1 as a possible D gene (5 bases). CDR1 is MNHEY and CDR2 is SVGEGT in the germline V gene. The CDR3 contains 17 residues. Between the trimmed V and J ends, which lost 2 bases and 1 base, there was a span of 15 bases. Here the CDR3 DNA reads TGTGCCAGCAGTTACCGGGGACGCCCCAGGAGCAATCAGCCCCAGCATTTT. Translated: CASSYRGRPRSNQPQHF.

The chain is built from TRBV19 and TRBJ1-5; 9 nucleotides match TRBD1. The V gene's germline CDR1 is LNHDA and CDR2 SQIVND (reference sequence). Losses at the gene ends were 4 bases for V and 1 base for J; bases not matched to a gene: 5. This CDR3 is built from 16 residues. The CDR3 nucleotides are TGTGCCAGTAGTAGCGGACAGGGGCGCAGCAATCAGCCCCAGCATTTT. Translating it yields CASSSGQGRSNQPQHF.

In its sample, this clonotype was seen many times. The gene calls are TRBV7-9 and TRBJ1-1; no definite D call. The V end was cut by 5 bases, the J end by 0 bases, with 10 bases between. This CDR3 is built from 14 residues. Germline lookup yields CDR1 SEHNR and CDR2 FQNEAQ (reference sequence). This chain's CDR3 is CASSLHRMNTEAFF. The CDR3 nucleotides are TGTGCCAGCAGCCTACATAGAATGAACACTGAAGCTTTCTTT.

This clonotype was recorded at least ten times. The V call is TRBV11-2, the J call TRBJ1-1; D is unresolved. Between the trimmed V and J ends, which lost 10 bases and 0 bases, there was a span of 12 bases. This CDR3 contains 13 residues. In germline, CDR1 is SGHAT, CDR2 FQNNGV. CDR3 sequence: CATSRFMNTEAFF. The CDR3 bases are TGTGCCACCTCAAGATTCATGAACACTGAAGCTTTCTTT.

This chain connects TRBV9 to TRBJ2-1; 7 bases line up with TRBD1. The germline CDR1 and CDR2 sequences are SGDLS and YYNGEE. This CDR3 has 12 residues. J lost 9 bases, V lost 1 base, and 1 base had no gene match. As DNA, the CDR3 is TGTGCCAGCAGCGTACAGGGGGTTGAGCAGTTCTTC. Amino acid sequence: CASSVQGVEQFF.

As regards this clonotype: This could be a read error, since a much larger clone is one nucleotide away. This rearrangement joins TRBV20-1 to TRBJ2-7; D uncertain. The CDR3 sequence is 14 residues long. The V end was cut by 0 bases, the J end by 7 bases, with 16 bases between. CDR1 and CDR2 from the germline V gene are DFQATT and SNEGSKA (reference sequence). The CDR3 here is CSARDRLRVNEQYF. The CDR3 DNA sequence: TGCAGTGCTAGAGACAGGTTACGGGTCAATGAGCAGTACTTC.

This clonotype was detected ten times or more. The CDR3 DNA reads as TGTGCCAGCAGTTTGACGGCACTTTCCCGGGATGAGCAGTTCTTC. As protein: CASSLTALSRDEQFF. The chain employs TRBV28 and TRBJ2-1; D not resolved. V was cut by 3 bases and J by 8 bases, with 17 bases left in between. The CDR3 has 15 residues. Germline CDR1 and CDR2: MDHEN and SYDVKM. The full variable domain, its missing parts supplied by reference TRBV28 and TRBJ2-1, is DVKVTQSSRYLVKRTGEKVFLECVQDMDHENMFWYRQDPGLGLRLIYFSYDVKMKEKGDIPEGYSVSREKKERFSLILESASTNQTSMYLCASSLTALSRDEQFFGPGTRLTVL.

This clonotype was seen at least ten times. This chain links TRBV20-1 with TRBJ2-1; the D gene is possibly TRBD2 (6 bases). V was clipped by 3 bases and J by 7 bases, with 19 bases between them. The CDR3 consists of 15 residues. Germline CDR1 is DFQATT and CDR2 is SNEGSKA (reference sequence). The CDR3 sequence is CSAREGPAWGNEQFF. The CDR3 DNA reads TGCAGTGCTAGGGAGGGACCCGCGTGGGGTAATGAGCAGTTCTTC.

This clonotype was recorded only once. A much larger clone lies a single base off, so this may be a read error. The chain combines TRBV30 with TRBJ1-3; no reliable D call. CDR3 length: 13 amino acids. Germline V gene sequence: CDR1 GTSNPN, CDR2 SVGIG (reference sequence). The CDR3 region is CARSVETGNTIYF. The CDR3 bases are TGTGCCCGGAGTGTCGAGACTGGAAACACCATATATTTT.

V usage is TRBV6-1 and J usage is TRBJ2-1, with D perhaps TRBD1 (6 bases). The CDR3 has 15 amino acids. CDR1 and CDR2 from the germline V gene are MNHNS and SASEGT. Trimming took off 8 bases at V and 0 bases at J, with 14 bases between the two ends. The DNA for the CDR3 is TGTGCCAGCGCCGGGACACGGAACTCCTACAATGAGCAGTTCTTC. Amino acids: CASAGTRNSYNEQFF.

A remark on this clonotype: One end of the junction is discordant with germline, which a read error may explain. The chain joins TRBV27 to TRBJ1-3; D gene unclear. This CDR3 spans 14 amino acids. Germline V gene lookup returns CDR1 MNHEY and CDR2 SMNVEV (reference sequence). DNA of the CDR3: TGTGCCAGCAGTAGAGGGTCCTTCGGAAACACCATATACTTT. It yields the protein CASSRGSFGNTIYF.

This clonotype was counted at least ten times. This chain uses TRBV5-1 with TRBJ2-7, with 9 bases fitting TRBD2. Per germline, CDR1 SGHRS and CDR2 YFSETQ. The CDR3 has 16 amino acids. Trimming took 4 bases from V and 0 from J; bases not matched to a gene: 8. CDR3 amino acids: CASSLQAGGSSYEQYF. As DNA, the CDR3 is TGCGCCAGCAGCCTGCAAGCGGGAGGTAGCTCCTACGAGCAGTACTTC.

This clonotype was counted at least ten times. The chain carries TRBV2 and TRBJ1-1, with D possibly TRBD1 on 6 matching bases. Germline V CDR1 and CDR2: SNHLY, FYNNEI. The CDR3 sequence is 13 residues long. V lost 8 bases and J 4 bases, leaving 14 bases between the germline ends. This chain's CDR3 is CASQVDSSTEAFF. The CDR3 coding sequence is TGTGCCAGCCAAGTGGACAGTAGCACTGAAGCTTTCTTT.